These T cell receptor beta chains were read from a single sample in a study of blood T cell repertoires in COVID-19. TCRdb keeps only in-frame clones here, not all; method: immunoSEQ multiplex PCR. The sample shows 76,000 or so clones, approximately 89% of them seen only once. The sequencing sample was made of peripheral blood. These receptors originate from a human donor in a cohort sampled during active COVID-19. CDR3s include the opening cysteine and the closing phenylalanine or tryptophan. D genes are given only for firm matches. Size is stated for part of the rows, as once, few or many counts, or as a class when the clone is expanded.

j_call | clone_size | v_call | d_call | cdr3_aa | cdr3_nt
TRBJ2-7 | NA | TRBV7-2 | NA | CASSISRETYEQYF | TGTGCCAGCAGCATCTCTCGGGAAACCTACGAGCAGTACTTC
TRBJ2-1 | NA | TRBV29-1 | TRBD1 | CSVLQGQSVQFF | TGCAGCGTATTACAGGGGCAGTCTGTGCAGTTCTTC
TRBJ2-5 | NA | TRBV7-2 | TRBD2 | CASSLGGLGQETQYF | TGTGCCAGCAGCTTGGGGGGGTTGGGACAAGAGACCCAGTACTTC
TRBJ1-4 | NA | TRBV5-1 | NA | CASSFGRGYEKLFF | TGCGCCAGCAGCTTCGGCAGGGGTTATGAAAAACTGTTTTTT
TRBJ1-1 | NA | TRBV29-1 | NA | CSVEAMFGSTEAFF | TGCAGCGTTGAAGCGATGTTTGGGAGCACTGAAGCTTTCTTT
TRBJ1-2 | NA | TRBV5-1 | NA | CASSLGDSANYGYTF | TGCGCCAGCAGCTTGGGAGACTCAGCTAACTATGGCTACACCTTC
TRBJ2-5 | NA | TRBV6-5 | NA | CASTKDSQETQYF | TGTGCCAGCACCAAGGACAGCCAAGAGACCCAGTACTTC
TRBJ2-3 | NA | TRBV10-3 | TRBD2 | CAISVGSAGGTDTQYF | TGTGCCATCAGTGTGGGCTCGGCGGGGGGCACAGATACGCAGTATTTT
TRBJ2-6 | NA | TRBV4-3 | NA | CASSQEQEDSITDSLLTF | TGCGCCAGCAGCCAAGAACAGGAAGATTCAATAACGGATTCCCTCCTGACTTTC
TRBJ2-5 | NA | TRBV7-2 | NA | CASSLARETQYF | TGTGCCAGCAGCTTAGCCCGAGAGACCCAGTACTTC
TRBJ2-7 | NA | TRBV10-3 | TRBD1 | CAINPGGPYEQYF | TGTGCCATCAACCCAGGGGGCCCCTACGAGCAGTACTTC
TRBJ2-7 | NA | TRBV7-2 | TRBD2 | CASSPGTSGAYEQYF | TGTGCCAGCAGCCCCGGGACTAGCGGAGCCTACGAGCAGTACTTC
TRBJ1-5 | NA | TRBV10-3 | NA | CAIGLQGQPQHF | TGTGCCATCGGGCTACAGGGTCAGCCCCAGCATTTT
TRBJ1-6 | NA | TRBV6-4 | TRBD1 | CASSRDRGYNSPLHF | TGTGCCAGCAGCCGGGACAGGGGATACAATTCACCCCTCCACTTT
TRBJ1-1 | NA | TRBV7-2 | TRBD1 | CASSWGTANTEAFF | TGTGCCAGCAGCTGGGGGACAGCGAACACTGAAGCTTTCTTT
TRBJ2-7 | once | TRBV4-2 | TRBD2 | CASSPRLAGGLTYEQYF | TGTGCCAGCAGCCCGAGACTAGCGGGGGGTTTAACCTACGAGCAGTACTTC
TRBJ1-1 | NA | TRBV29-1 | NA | CSVGTGAEAFF | TGCAGCGTTGGGACCGGGGCTGAAGCTTTCTTT
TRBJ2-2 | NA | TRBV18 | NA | CASSRGATGELFF | TGTGCCAGCTCACGGGGAGCTACCGGGGAGCTGTTTTTT